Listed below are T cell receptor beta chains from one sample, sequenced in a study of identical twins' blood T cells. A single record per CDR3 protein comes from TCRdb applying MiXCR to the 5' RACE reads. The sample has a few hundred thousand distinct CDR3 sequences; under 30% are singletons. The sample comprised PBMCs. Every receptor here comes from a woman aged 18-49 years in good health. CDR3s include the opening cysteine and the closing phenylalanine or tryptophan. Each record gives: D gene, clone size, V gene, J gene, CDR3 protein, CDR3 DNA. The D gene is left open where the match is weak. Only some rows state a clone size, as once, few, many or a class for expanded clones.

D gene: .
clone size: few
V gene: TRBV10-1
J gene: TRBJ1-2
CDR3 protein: CASSDTRDGFYHGYTF
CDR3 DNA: TGCGCCAGCAGTGACACCCGGGACGGGTTTTATCATGGCTACACCTTC

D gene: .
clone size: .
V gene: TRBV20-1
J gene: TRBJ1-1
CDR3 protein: CSAGDGRNTESFF
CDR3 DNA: TGCAGTGCTGGGGATGGTAGGAACACTGAATCTTTCTTT

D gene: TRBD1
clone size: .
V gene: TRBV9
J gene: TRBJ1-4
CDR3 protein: CASSVDRGGNEKLFF
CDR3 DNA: TGTGCCAGCAGCGTTGACAGGGGGGGGAATGAAAAACTGTTTTTT

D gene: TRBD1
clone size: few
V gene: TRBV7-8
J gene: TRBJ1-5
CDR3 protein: CASSLTGDGQPQHF
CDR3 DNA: TGTGCCAGCAGCTTAACAGGGGATGGTCAGCCCCAGCATTTT

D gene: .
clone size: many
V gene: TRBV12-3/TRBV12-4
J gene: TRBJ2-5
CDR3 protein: CASSLTETQYF
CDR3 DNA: TGTGCCAGCAGTTTGACAGAGACCCAGTACTTC

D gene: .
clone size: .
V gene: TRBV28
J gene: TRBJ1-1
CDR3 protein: CASSSKGLSEAFF
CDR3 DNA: TGTGCCAGCAGTTCGAAGGGGTTATCGGAAGCTTTCTTT

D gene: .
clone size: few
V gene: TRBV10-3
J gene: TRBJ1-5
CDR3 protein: CAIRGRFDQPQHF
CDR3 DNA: TGTGCCATCAGGGGACGGTTTGATCAGCCCCAGCATTTT

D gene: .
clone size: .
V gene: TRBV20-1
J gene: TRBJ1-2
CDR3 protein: CSASRTGPYGYTF
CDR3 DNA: TGCAGTGCTAGTAGAACAGGCCCCTATGGCTACACCTTC

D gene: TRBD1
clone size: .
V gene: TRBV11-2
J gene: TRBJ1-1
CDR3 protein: CASSRDRANTEVFF
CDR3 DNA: TGTGCCAGCAGCCGTGACAGGGCGAACACTGAAGTTTTCTTT

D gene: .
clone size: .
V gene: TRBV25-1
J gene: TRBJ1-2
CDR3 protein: CASSESRVTGYTF
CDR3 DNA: TGTGCCAGCAGTGAATCGAGGGTCACTGGCTACACCTTC

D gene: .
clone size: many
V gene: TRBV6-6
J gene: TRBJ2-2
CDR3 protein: CASSQWTTNTGELFF
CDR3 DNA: TGTGCCAGCAGCCAATGGACAACGAACACCGGGGAGCTGTTTTTT

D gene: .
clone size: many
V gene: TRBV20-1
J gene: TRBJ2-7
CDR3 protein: CSGGNSYEQYF
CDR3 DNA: TGCAGTGGTGGGAACTCCTACGAGCAGTACTTC

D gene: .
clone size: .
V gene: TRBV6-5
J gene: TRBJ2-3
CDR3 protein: CASTHRGLGTDTQYF
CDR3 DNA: TGTGCCAGCACCCACAGGGGACTAGGCACAGATACGCAGTATTTT

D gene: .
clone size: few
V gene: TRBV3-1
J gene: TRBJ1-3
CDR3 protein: CASSQKRNTIYF
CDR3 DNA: TGTGCCAGCAGCCAAAAGAGAAACACCATATATTTT

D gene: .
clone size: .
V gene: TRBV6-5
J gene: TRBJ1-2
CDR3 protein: CASSYSHLGNYGYTF
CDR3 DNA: TGTGCCAGCAGTTACTCGCATTTAGGGAACTATGGCTACACCTTC

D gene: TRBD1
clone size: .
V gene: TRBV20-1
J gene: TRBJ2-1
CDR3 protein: CSARDRTGYNEQFF
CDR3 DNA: TGCAGTGCTAGAGATCGGACAGGCTACAATGAGCAGTTCTTC

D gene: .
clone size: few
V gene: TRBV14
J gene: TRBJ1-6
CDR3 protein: CASSQDEGRPLHF
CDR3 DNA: TGTGCCAGCAGCCAAGATGAGGGAAGACCCCTCCACTTT

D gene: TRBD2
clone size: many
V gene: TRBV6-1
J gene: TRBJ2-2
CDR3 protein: CASSGLAGGRSTGELFF
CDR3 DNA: TGTGCCAGCAGTGGCCTAGCGGGGGGGCGTAGCACCGGGGAGCTGTTTTTT

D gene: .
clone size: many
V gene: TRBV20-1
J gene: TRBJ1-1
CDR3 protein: CSARDLGGADTEAFF
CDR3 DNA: TGCAGTGCTAGAGATTTGGGGGGGGCGGACACTGAAGCTTTCTTT

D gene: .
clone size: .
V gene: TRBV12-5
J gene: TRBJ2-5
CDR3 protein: CASGLTSETQYF
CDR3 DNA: TGTGCTAGTGGTTTGACCAGCGAGACCCAGTACTTC

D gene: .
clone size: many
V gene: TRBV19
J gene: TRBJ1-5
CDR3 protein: CASKGFVRNQPQHF
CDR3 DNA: TGTGCCAGTAAGGGGTTTGTACGCAATCAGCCCCAGCATTTT

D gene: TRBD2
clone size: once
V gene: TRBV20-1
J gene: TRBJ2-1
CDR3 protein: CSAMVGTRSGHNEQFF
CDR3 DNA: TGCAGTGCTATGGTCGGGACTAGGTCCGGCCACAATGAGCAGTTCTTC

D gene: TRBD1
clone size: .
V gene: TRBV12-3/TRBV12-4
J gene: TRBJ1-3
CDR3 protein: CASSGQGGPGNTIYF
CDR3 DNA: TGTGCCAGCAGTGGACAGGGGGGACCTGGAAACACCATATATTTT

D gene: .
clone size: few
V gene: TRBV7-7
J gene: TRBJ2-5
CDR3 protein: CASSLVSSRETQYF
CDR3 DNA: TGTGCTAGCAGCTTAGTCTCCAGTAGGGAGACCCAGTACTTC

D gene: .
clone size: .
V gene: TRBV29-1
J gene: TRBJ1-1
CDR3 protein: CSGTGRNTEASF
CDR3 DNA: TGCAGTGGAACAGGGAGGAACACTGAAGCTTCCTTT

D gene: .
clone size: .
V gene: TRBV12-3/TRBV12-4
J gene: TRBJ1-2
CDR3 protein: CASSLPGQFYGYTF
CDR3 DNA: TGTGCCAGCAGTTTACCCGGACAGTTCTATGGCTACACCTTC

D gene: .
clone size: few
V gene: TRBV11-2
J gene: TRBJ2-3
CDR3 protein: CASRLDSVDEGTQYF
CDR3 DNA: TGTGCCAGCAGACTCGACTCGGTAGATGAGGGTACGCAGTATTTT

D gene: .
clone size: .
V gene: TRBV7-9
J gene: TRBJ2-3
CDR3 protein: CASRKRGTDTQYF
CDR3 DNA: TGTGCCAGCAGGAAGCGGGGCACAGATACGCAGTATTTT